Each of the 29 T cell receptor beta chains below was sequenced from the same sample in a study of blood T cell repertoires in COVID-19. Assay used: immunoSEQ multiplex PCR; TCRdb lists only in-frame clones, some missing. The sample holds approximately 59,000 clones; 89% are singletons and the top ten take around a fifth. Sequencing was done on a sample of peripheral blood. Receptors originate from a human donor in a cohort sampled during active COVID-19.

This chain links TRBV13 with TRBJ2-3; 7 bases agree with TRBD2. Germline CDR1 is PRHDT and CDR2 is FYEKMQ (reference sequence). CDR3 size: 14 residues. With V trimmed by 5 bases and J by 4 bases, 6 bases remained unmatched. The CDR3 region is CASSDGLGADTQYF. The CDR3 DNA reads TGTGCCAGCAGCGACGGACTAGGGGCAGATACGCAGTATTTT.

The DNA for the CDR3 is TGCGCCAGCAGCCAATGGAGATGGCAGGGGGCTATAAACACTGAAGCTTTCTTT. It codes for CASSQWRWQGAINTEAFF. The rearrangement links TRBV4-1 to TRBJ1-1; TRBD1 matches 8 bases. With 2 bases clipped from V and 2 bases from J, the junction kept 13 bases outside the gene matches. The CDR3 runs 18 residues. The V gene's germline CDR1 is MGHRA and CDR2 YSYEKL.

The chain employs TRBV7-2 and TRBJ2-7, with D tentatively TRBD1 (5 bases). V lost 5 bases and J 2 bases, leaving 13 bases between the germline ends. This CDR3 region has 14 residues. CDR1 is SGHTA, CDR2 FQGNSA, per germline. The CDR3 loop reads CASSRPPGTYEQYF. CDR3 DNA: TGTGCCAGCAGCCGCCCGCCAGGGACCTACGAGCAGTACTTC.

The V gene is TRBV2, the J gene TRBJ1-5; D may be TRBD1 (5 bases). Trimming shortened V by 3 bases and J by 7 bases, and 13 bases separated the two germline ends. The CDR3 runs to 14 residues. Germline CDR1 reads SNHLY; CDR2 reads FYNNEI. DNA of the CDR3: TGTGCCAGCAGTGATTGGGGGGTGGGCCAGCCCCAGCATTTT. It translates to CASSDWGVGQPQHF.

The DNA for the CDR3 is TGTGCCAGTAGCCGGACAGGGCCTAACTATGGCTACACCTTC. It is translated as CASSRTGPNYGYTF. The chain combines TRBV19 with TRBJ1-2; 8 bases agree with TRBD1. The ends lost 6 bases at V and 0 bases at J; junction bases unmatched: 3. CDR1 LNHDA and CDR2 SQIVND come from the germline V gene (reference sequence). This CDR3 has 14 amino acids.

This chain links TRBV11-2 with TRBJ2-1, with 15 bases lining up with TRBD2. The CDR3 consists of 16 residues. Per germline, CDR1 SGHAT and CDR2 FQNNGV. The trim removed 2 bases at V and 6 bases at J, leaving 2 bases unmatched. CDR3 loop: CASSLQGLAGGNEQFF. The DNA for the CDR3 is TGTGCCAGCAGCTTACAGGGACTAGCGGGGGGCAATGAGCAGTTCTTC. The full variable domain, completed using reference TRBV11-2 and TRBJ2-1, is EAGVAQSPRYKIIEKRQSVAFWCNPISGHATLYWYQQILGQGPKLLIQFQNNGVVDDSQLPKDRFSAERLKGVDSTLKIQPAKLEDSAVYLCASSLQGLAGGNEQFFGPGTRLTVL.

The chain joins TRBV9 to TRBJ2-3, with 9 bases that match TRBD2. V shed 0 bases and J 2 bases; nucleotides not matched to a gene: 7. There are 17 residues in the CDR3. Germline V gene data show CDR1 as SGDLS and CDR2 as YYNGEE. The CDR3 nucleotides read TGTGCCAGCAGCGTAGGGGTAGCGGGGGCCTCCACAGATACGCAGTATTTT. This gives the protein CASSVGVAGASTDTQYF.

The genes are TRBV27 and TRBJ2-7, with 7 positions matching TRBD1. The V and J ends lost 4 bases and 1 base, in that order; junction bases with no gene match: 7. Germline V gives CDR1 MNHEY, CDR2 SMNVEV (reference sequence). The length of the CDR3 is 15 residues. This CDR3 reads CASSWTGRGSYEQYF. In DNA, the CDR3 is TGTGCCAGCAGTTGGACAGGCAGGGGGTCCTACGAGCAGTACTTC.

The chain couples TRBV19 to TRBJ2-1; 9 nucleotides align to TRBD2. This CDR3 comprises 17 residues. The ends lost 5 bases at V and 7 bases at J; junction bases unmatched: 15. The germline gives CDR1 LNHDA, CDR2 SQIVND (reference sequence). DNA for the CDR3: TGTGCCAGTAGTCCGATCGTGGCGGGGGGGGGCTTGAATGAGCAGTTCTTC. Residues: CASSPIVAGGGLNEQFF. Together with reference TRBV19 and TRBJ2-1, the CDR3 gives the full variable domain: DGGITQSPKYLFRKEGQNVTLSCEQNLNHDAMYWYRQDPGQGLRLIYYSQIVNDFQKGDIAEGYSVSREKKESFPLTVTSAQKNPTAFYLCASSPIVAGGGLNEQFFGPGTRLTVL.

V usage is TRBV5-1 and J usage is TRBJ1-6; tentative D call: TRBD1 (5 bases). V was cut by 0 bases and J by 5 bases, with 9 bases left in between. The length of the CDR3 is 15 residues. The germline gives CDR1 SGHRS, CDR2 YFSETQ. The CDR3 region has the DNA TGCGCCAGCAGCTTGGCCGGGGGGAATAATTCACCCCTCCACTTT. Residues: CASSLAGGNNSPLHF.

This clone has only a few counts. This sequence joins TRBV19 and TRBJ1-1; 7 nucleotides agree with TRBD1. J lost 1 base, V lost 8 bases, and 10 bases had no gene match. The CDR3 is made up of 15 amino acids. The germline V gene has CDR1 LNHDA and CDR2 SQIVND (reference sequence). In DNA form, the CDR3 reads TGTGCCAGTCGGGAAACGGACAGGAGGAACACTGAAGCTTTCTTT. This encodes CASRETDRRNTEAFF.

V gene TRBV27 combines with J gene TRBJ2-1, with TRBD2 matching over 8 bases. Germline V gene data show CDR1 as MNHEY and CDR2 as SMNVEV (reference sequence). This CDR3 spans 15 amino acids. The V and J ends lost 4 bases and 3 bases, in that order; junction bases with no gene match: 5. The CDR3 DNA is TGTGCCAGCAGTTCCCGGCGGGGGGACTACAATGAGCAGTTCTTC. Protein: CASSSRRGDYNEQFF.

The chain employs TRBV6-5 and TRBJ2-5; 8 bases fit TRBD2. J lost 0 bases, V lost 0 bases, and 3 bases had no gene match. The CDR3 is 16 amino acids. The germline gives CDR1 MNHEY, CDR2 SVGAGI. The CDR3 loop reads CASSYSGGGHQETQYF. Written as DNA, the CDR3 is TGTGCCAGCAGTTACTCTGGCGGGGGGCACCAAGAGACCCAGTACTTC.

CDR3 sequence: CATSDSGTHTGELFF. The CDR3, as DNA: TGTGCCACCAGTGATTCAGGCACCCACACCGGGGAGCTGTTTTTT. This chain connects TRBV24-1 to TRBJ2-2; D ambiguous. The CDR3 runs to 15 residues. Trimming removed 2 bases from V and 3 bases from J, with 9 bases in between. Looked up from germline, CDR1 is KGHDR and CDR2 is SFDVKD.

The V and J genes are TRBV19 and TRBJ2-3, with D unresolved. The CDR3 runs 14 residues. Trimming removed 3 bases from V and 0 bases from J, with 7 bases in between. CDR1 and CDR2 from the germline V gene are LNHDA and SQIVND (reference sequence). DNA of the CDR3: TGTGCCAGTAGTATCCGCGCTAGCACAGATACGCAGTATTTT. Protein sequence: CASSIRASTDTQYF.

The chain couples TRBV5-1 to TRBJ2-1; 7 nucleotides agree with TRBD1. The CDR3 is made up of 13 amino acids. Germline-derived CDR1 and CDR2 are SGHRS and YFSETQ. The ends lost 4 bases at V and 8 bases at J; junction bases unmatched: 6. The CDR3 DNA sequence: TGCGCCAGCAGCGCACAGGGGAGCGATGAGCAGTTCTTC. Translating it yields CASSAQGSDEQFF. Full variable domain (missing parts from reference TRBV5-1 and TRBJ2-1): KAGVTQTPRYLIKTRGQQVTLSCSPISGHRSVSWYQQTPGQGLQFLFEYFSETQRNKGNFPGRFSGRQFSNSRSEMNVSTLELGDSALYLCASSAQGSDEQFFGPGTRLTVL.

The V gene is TRBV24-1, the J gene TRBJ2-7; D might be TRBD1 (6 bases). V was shortened by 2 bases and J by 3 bases, with 16 bases between the two germline ends. CDR3 size: 16 residues. Germline V gene lookup returns CDR1 KGHDR and CDR2 SFDVKD. DNA of the CDR3: TGTGCCACCAGTGATTCAACAGGGTCTCTGGTCTACGAGCAGTACTTC. This translates into CATSDSTGSLVYEQYF.

The gene calls are TRBV4-3 and TRBJ2-3; a weak D match, TRBD2 (5 bases). V was shortened by 6 bases and J by 7 bases, with 17 bases between the two germline ends. The CDR3 length is 14 residues. The germline gives CDR1 LGHNA, CDR2 YSLEER. This chain's CDR3 is CASSYGEEVYTQYF. As DNA, the CDR3 is TGCGCCAGCAGTTACGGAGAGGAGGTATATACGCAGTATTTT.

V and J are TRBV5-1 and TRBJ2-6, with a possible D match to TRBD1 (6 bases). Between the trimmed V and J ends, which lost 1 base and 0 bases, there was a span of 14 bases. The CDR3 spans 18 residues. Germline V lookup: CDR1 SGHRS, CDR2 YFSETQ. The CDR3 spells CASSLITGSFSGANVLTF. CDR3 nucleotides: TGCGCCAGCAGCTTGATCACAGGGAGCTTCTCTGGGGCCAACGTCCTGACTTTC.

The CDR3 bases are TGTGCCAGCAACCACAGGGGCTCTGGAAACACCATATATTTT. It translates to CASNHRGSGNTIYF. The rearrangement uses TRBV6-5 and TRBJ1-3; TRBD1 matches 7 bases. Germline CDR1 is MNHEY and CDR2 is SVGAGI. After removal of 7 bases from V and 0 bases from J, the junction contained 3 bases not matched to a gene. The CDR3 length is 14 residues.

The V gene is TRBV3-1 (or the pseudogene TRBV3-2), the J gene TRBJ2-3, with 8 bases identical to TRBD2. The CDR3 runs 14 residues. Germline-derived CDR1 and CDR2 are LGHDT and YNNKEL (reference sequence). Losses at the gene ends were 5 bases for V and 7 bases for J; bases not matched to a gene: 8. The CDR3 DNA reads TGTGCCAGCAGCGCCGCGGGGGGCCTGAATACGCAGTATTTT. Translation: CASSAAGGLNTQYF.

The V call is TRBV5-1, the J call TRBJ1-4; 9 bases are a match to TRBD1. Germline V gives CDR1 SGHRS, CDR2 YFSETQ. This CDR3 is 19 amino acids long. V lost 0 bases and J lost 0; bases outside the gene matches: 9. The CDR3 spells CASSLADRGEIATNEKLFF. Here the CDR3 DNA reads TGCGCCAGCAGCTTGGCCGACAGGGGGGAGATTGCAACTAATGAAAAACTGTTTTTT. Combining the CDR3 with reference TRBV5-1 and TRBJ1-4 gives the whole variable domain KAGVTQTPRYLIKTRGQQVTLSCSPISGHRSVSWYQQTPGQGLQFLFEYFSETQRNKGNFPGRFSGRQFSNSRSEMNVSTLELGDSALYLCASSLADRGEIATNEKLFFGSGTQLSVL.

This chain joins TRBV6-2 or TRBV6-3 and TRBJ2-1; 9 nucleotides align to TRBD2. V shed 5 bases and J 5 bases; nucleotides not matched to a gene: 10. The CDR3 totals 16 residues. Per the germline V gene, CDR1 is MNHEY and CDR2 is SVGEGT. The CDR3 loop reads CASSRPSGEYNNEQFF. CDR3 DNA sequence: TGTGCCAGCAGTCGTCCTAGCGGGGAATATAACAATGAGCAGTTCTTC.

V usage is TRBV10-2 and J usage is TRBJ1-5; tentative D call: TRBD1 (6 bases). Germline assignment: CDR1 WSHSY and CDR2 SAAADI. CDR3 length equals 14 residues. V lost 6 bases and J lost 4, with 13 bases in between. CDR3: CASRLGGGNQPQHF. The CDR3 nucleotides read TGCGCCAGCAGATTGGGAGGGGGGAATCAGCCCCAGCATTTT.

This chain connects TRBV6-5 to TRBJ2-7, with 10 bases identical to TRBD2. The CDR3 runs to 14 residues. V shed 5 bases, J shed 7 bases, and the junction held 8 bases outside the gene matches. Germline CDR1 is MNHEY and CDR2 is SVGAGI. This CDR3 reads CASSSGGASFEQYF. CDR3 coding DNA: TGTGCCAGCAGTAGCGGGGGGGCGAGTTTTGAGCAGTACTTC.

The CDR3 DNA follows: TGTGCCTGGAGACATAGCGGGGGGGCCGGCGAGCAGTACTTC. It yields the protein CAWRHSGGAGEQYF. This chain connects TRBV30 to TRBJ2-7, with 11 bases fitting TRBD2. Germline CDR1 is GTSNPN and CDR2 is SVGIG (reference sequence). Unmatched junction bases numbered 7, after V lost 3 bases and J lost 6 bases. This CDR3 region has 14 residues.

The V and J genes are TRBV5-1 and TRBJ2-2, with a weak D call TRBD1 (5 bases). Germline lookup yields CDR1 SGHRS and CDR2 YFSETQ. The length of the CDR3 is 14 residues. Trimming removed 4 bases from V and 1 base from J, with 8 bases in between. This chain's CDR3 is CASSETGNTGELFF. Written as DNA, the CDR3 is TGCGCCAGCAGCGAAACAGGGAACACCGGGGAGCTGTTTTTT.

DNA of the CDR3: TGTGCCAGCAGTCCCGGGGGGGGCGTATTTACTAACTATGGCTACACCTTC. Encoded protein: CASSPGGGVFTNYGYTF. This chain connects TRBV6-6 to TRBJ1-2, with D perhaps TRBD1 (6 bases). This CDR3 has 17 amino acids. The V and J ends lost 5 bases and 0 bases respectively, with 19 bases between them. The germline CDR1 and CDR2 sequences are MNHNY and SVGAGI (reference sequence).

The chain has TRBV18 and TRBJ2-5; D is possibly TRBD2 (7 bases). This CDR3 contains 15 residues. The V end was cut by 2 bases, the J end by 4 bases, with 14 bases between. The germline CDR1 and CDR2 sequences are KGHSH and LQKENI. The CDR3 sequence is CASSPSGGAGETQYF. The CDR3 DNA is TGTGCCAGCTCACCATCGGGGGGCGCCGGAGAGACCCAGTACTTC.